One and the same sample provided the 11 T cell receptor beta chains below, sequenced in a study of a mutant IDH1 vaccine in newly diagnosed glioma. These receptors are not linked to any known antigen. As for time point: week 47, end of study. One vaccine dose held 300 ug of mutant IDH1 20-mer peptide and came with topical imiquimod. Sequencing used immunoSEQ multiplex PCR; TCRdb keeps in-frame clones, though not all of them. Here the sample spans tens of thousands of clones, 65% to 90% being singletons. Sequencing was performed on PBMCs, taken from a glioma patient whose treatment included an IDH1 peptide vaccine. The receptor set was obtained from a man aged 18 to 30 with glioma. Some clones in this sample may be carry-over from other donors' samples.

There are many counts of this clone. The chain links TRBV28 to TRBJ1-1; TRBD1 is a possible D gene (5 bases). This CDR3 has 13 amino acids. CDR1 and CDR2 from the germline V gene are MDHEN and SYDVKM. Trimming took 3 bases from V and 6 from J, leaving 11 bases between them. For the CDR3, the DNA is TGTGCCAGCAGTTTCGCAGGGTACCCTGAAGCTTTCTTT. Amino acid sequence: CASSFAGYPEAFF.

This chain uses TRBV15 with TRBJ1-4; possibly TRBD1 for D (5 bases). Trimming cost V 1 base and J 5 bases, with 11 bases left between them. This CDR3 has 15 amino acids. CDR1 and CDR2 from the germline V gene are LNHNV and YYDKDF (reference sequence). CDR3 sequence reads: CATSRAGTVNEKLFF. Written as DNA, the CDR3 is TGTGCCACCAGCAGAGCAGGGACGGTCAATGAAAAACTGTTTTTT. The full variable domain, completed using reference TRBV15 and TRBJ1-4, is DAMVIQNPRYQVTQFGKPVTLSCSQTLNHNVMYWYQQKSSQAPKLLFHYYDKDFNNEADTPDNFQSRRPNTSFCFLDIRSPGLGDTAMYLCATSRAGTVNEKLFFGSGTQLSVL.

This sequence joins TRBV29-1 and TRBJ2-7, with 7 bases that match TRBD2. The CDR3 is 10 amino acids. Germline V CDR1 and CDR2: SQVTM, ANQGSEA. J lost 10 bases, V lost 5 bases, and 5 bases had no gene match. CDR3 protein: CSVWSGGQYF. CDR3 bases: TGCAGCGTTTGGTCGGGAGGCCAGTACTTC.

The chain links TRBV28 to TRBJ2-7, with TRBD1 matching 7 bases. CDR1 is MDHEN, CDR2 SYDVKM, per germline. CDR3 length: 18 amino acids. After removal of 2 bases from V and 0 bases from J, the junction contained 13 bases not matched to a gene. CDR3 protein: CASSLGSFIRDSSYEQYF. The DNA for the CDR3 is TGTGCCAGCAGTTTAGGATCTTTTATCCGGGACAGCTCCTACGAGCAGTACTTC.

V is TRBV7-9 and J is TRBJ2-7, with a tentative D call TRBD1 (6 bases). The germline V gene encodes CDR1 SEHNR and CDR2 FQNEAQ (reference sequence). The CDR3 loop spans 15 amino acids. The V end lost 4 bases, the J end lost 0 bases, and 13 bases lay between the germline ends. Written as DNA, the CDR3 is TGTGCCAGCAGCTCAGGGGTCGTCAGCTCCTACGAGCAGTACTTC. Translation: CASSSGVVSSYEQYF.

This clone was seen a handful of times. The chain employs TRBV18 and TRBJ1-1; the D is unclear. Trimming shortened V by 5 bases and J by 0 bases, and 4 bases separated the two germline ends. This CDR3 comprises 12 residues. Per germline, CDR1 KGHSH and CDR2 LQKENI. CDR3 bases: TGTGCCAGCTCAGGAGTGAACACTGAAGCTTTCTTT. Its translation: CASSGVNTEAFF.

This chain links TRBV27 with TRBJ2-1; 7 bases align to TRBD2. V lost 5 bases to trimming and J lost 10 bases; unmatched junction nucleotides: 8. CDR3 length: 13 amino acids. From germline, CDR1 is MNHEY and CDR2 SMNVEV (reference sequence). The CDR3 loop reads CASSPRGVWEQFF. The DNA for the CDR3 is TGTGCCAGCAGTCCCCGGGGGGTGTGGGAGCAGTTCTTC.

The rearrangement links TRBV18 to TRBJ1-6; D unresolved. The V end lost 8 bases, the J end lost 0 bases, and 14 bases lay between the germline ends. The germline gives CDR1 KGHSH, CDR2 LQKENI. The CDR3 contains 16 residues. CDR3 residues: CASPHTRSSYNSPLHF. The CDR3 DNA follows: TGTGCCAGCCCACATACCAGAAGCTCCTATAATTCACCCCTCCACTTT. Together with reference TRBV18 and TRBJ1-6, the CDR3 gives the full variable domain: NAGVMQNPRHLVRRRGQEARLRCSPMKGHSHVYWYRQLPEEGLKFMVYLQKENIIDESGMPKERFSAEFPKEGPSILRIQQVVRGDSAAYFCASPHTRSSYNSPLHFGNGTRLTVT.

This clone appeared a few times. V usage is TRBV29-1 and J usage is TRBJ2-3; 7 nucleotides align to TRBD1. With V trimmed by 2 bases and J by 9 bases, 17 bases remained unmatched. Looked up from germline, CDR1 is SQVTM and CDR2 is ANQGSEA. The CDR3 is 16 residues long. The CDR3 nucleotides are TGCAGCGTTGAACACACAACCCCCGACAGGGACCTAACGCAGTATTTT. Protein product: CSVEHTTPDRDLTQYF.

The V gene is TRBV25-1, the J gene TRBJ1-2; D might be TRBD1 (5 bases). Germline CDR1 and CDR2: MGHDK and SYGVNS. The CDR3 length is 13 residues. Trimming took off 4 bases at V and 7 bases at J, with 13 bases between the two ends. The CDR3 reads CASSASLGGGYTF. The CDR3 bases are TGTGCCAGCAGTGCGTCCCTGGGGGGTGGCTACACCTTC.

V is TRBV5-4 and J is TRBJ1-2; D is unresolved. Deletions cut 0 bases from V and 2 bases from J, with 8 bases between. The CDR3 has 14 residues. The germline V gene has CDR1 SGHNT and CDR2 YYREEE (reference sequence). The CDR3 bases are TGTGCCAGCAGCTTGGGGGATGGAAACTATGGCTACACCTTC. Translation gives CASSLGDGNYGYTF.